These 24 T cell receptor beta chains share one sample of origin, sequenced in a study of radiotherapy plus CTLA-4 blockade in lung cancer. Generated by immunoSEQ multiplex PCR, the TCRdb table keeps only in-frame clones and is missing some. The data hold 81,000 or so clones, with around nine tenths observed a single time. The sample consisted of peripheral blood, taken from a patient treated with radiotherapy plus ipilimumab. The receptors originated from a human donor with non-small cell lung cancer who had stable disease on radiotherapy plus ipilimumab.

The gene calls are TRBV6-4 and TRBJ2-2; D not certain. The CDR3 spans 14 residues. Trimming left V 7 bases short and J 3 bases short, with 12 bases between. Germline CDR1 reads MRHNA; CDR2 reads SNTAGT. CDR3 residues: CASKWSEDTGELFF. DNA of the CDR3: TGTGCCAGCAAGTGGTCAGAGGACACCGGGGAGCTGTTTTTT.

The chain employs TRBV27 and TRBJ1-3; tentatively, D is TRBD1 (5 bases). Germline loops: CDR1 MNHEY, CDR2 SMNVEV (reference sequence). The CDR3 is made up of 15 amino acids. Trimming pared 9 bases from V and 0 bases from J, leaving 15 bases between. CDR3 sequence: CASRPSGISGNTIYF. DNA of the CDR3: TGTGCCAGTCGCCCTTCAGGGATCTCTGGAAACACCATATATTTT.

This rearrangement joins TRBV5-1 to TRBJ2-7; D is uncertain. Germline CDR1 SGHRS, CDR2 YFSETQ. This CDR3 comprises 14 residues. V gave up 4 bases and J gave up 2 bases, with 13 bases separating them. The CDR3 DNA follows: TGCGCCAGCAGCCCTCGACCACCCCCCTACGAGCAGTACTTC. Protein: CASSPRPPPYEQYF. Supplemented by reference TRBV5-1 and TRBJ2-7, the full variable domain reads KAGVTQTPRYLIKTRGQQVTLSCSPISGHRSVSWYQQTPGQGLQFLFEYFSETQRNKGNFPGRFSGRQFSNSRSEMNVSTLELGDSALYLCASSPRPPPYEQYFGPGTRLTVT.

This clone has a handful of counts. The chain recombines TRBV6-1 with TRBJ1-6; D is possibly TRBD1 (6 bases). The V end was cut by 6 bases, the J end by 10 bases, with 16 bases between. CDR1 is MNHNS, CDR2 SASEGT, per germline. This CDR3 is 14 amino acids long. The CDR3 here is CASSQSTGYSPLHF. As DNA, the CDR3 is TGTGCCAGCAGCCAATCGACAGGTTACTCACCCCTCCACTTT.

J is TRBJ1-1 and V is TRBV6-1; D possibly corresponds to TRBD1 (5 bases). The CDR3 totals 11 residues. Trimming took off 6 bases at V and 5 bases at J, with 7 bases between the two ends. Germline V lookup: CDR1 MNHNS, CDR2 SASEGT. CDR3 coding DNA: TGTGCCAGCAGGAAGGGGACTGAAGCTTTCTTT. This gives the protein CASRKGTEAFF.

This clone was counted a few times. This chain uses TRBV28 with TRBJ2-7; D ambiguous. The CDR3 sequence is 12 residues long. CDR1 MDHEN and CDR2 SYDVKM come from the germline V gene. V lost 8 bases and J lost 7, with 15 bases in between. CDR3 protein: CASHKSLREQYF. The CDR3 DNA sequence: TGTGCCAGCCATAAAAGTCTAAGGGAGCAGTACTTC.

This chain links TRBV28 with TRBJ2-7, with 7 bases that match TRBD1. V shed 5 bases and J 4 bases; nucleotides not matched to a gene: 5. The CDR3 length is 13 residues. Germline values: CDR1 MDHEN, CDR2 SYDVKM. The CDR3 nucleotides read TGTGCCAGCAGTCCCAGGGGGTGGTACGAGCAGTACTTC. Its translation is CASSPRGWYEQYF.

This chain connects TRBV19 to TRBJ2-2; possibly TRBD2 for D (7 bases). V lost 5 bases and J 7 bases, leaving 17 bases between the germline ends. CDR3 length: 15 amino acids. Germline V gives CDR1 LNHDA, CDR2 SQIVND (reference sequence). The CDR3 bases are TGTGCCAGTAGTCGGGCGGGGGCTGATGGCGGGGAGCTGTTTTTT. Encoded protein: CASSRAGADGGELFF.

V usage is TRBV20-1 and J usage is TRBJ1-1, with a tentative D call TRBD1 (5 bases). V was shortened by 6 bases and J by 3 bases, with 8 bases between the two germline ends. The length of the CDR3 is 11 residues. Per the germline V gene, CDR1 is DFQATT and CDR2 is SNEGSKA (reference sequence). The CDR3 protein is CSALTDTEAFF. CDR3 DNA sequence: TGCAGTGCCCTGACAGACACTGAAGCTTTCTTT.

The gene calls are TRBV5-1 and TRBJ2-2; D may match TRBD1 or TRBD2 (5 bases each). The germline CDR1 and CDR2 sequences are SGHRS and YFSETQ. This CDR3 has 14 amino acids. The ends were cut back, 9 bases at V and 2 bases at J, with 14 bases in the middle. The CDR3 nucleotides are TGCGCCACCGGCCTGGGGGACAACACCGGGGAGCTGTTTTTT. This translates into CATGLGDNTGELFF.

This clone has a handful of counts. V gene TRBV27 combines with J gene TRBJ2-5, with D tentatively TRBD1 or TRBD2 (6 bases each). The CDR3 has 14 residues. Germline V gene lookup returns CDR1 MNHEY and CDR2 SMNVEV (reference sequence). The ends were cut back, 1 base at V and 5 bases at J, with 11 bases in the middle. CDR3 sequence (DNA): TGTGCCAGCAGTTTATTGGGGGGCAGGGAGACCCAGTACTTC. This gives the protein CASSLLGGRETQYF.

This clone was seen more than once but under ten times. This chain joins TRBV7-9 and TRBJ2-7; 10 bases match TRBD2. Looked up from germline, CDR1 is SEHNR and CDR2 is FQNEAQ (reference sequence). With 3 bases clipped from V and 0 bases from J, the junction kept 5 bases outside the gene matches. CDR3 length equals 16 residues. CDR3 DNA sequence: TGTGCCAGCAGCTTGATAGCGGGAGGCGGCTCCTACGAGCAGTACTTC. Protein product: CASSLIAGGGSYEQYF.

This chain joins TRBV30 and TRBJ2-2; 8 bases align to TRBD1. Germline CDR1 GTSNPN, CDR2 SVGIG (reference sequence). The junction had 3 bases not matched to a gene; V was cut back by 2 bases and J by 10 bases. The CDR3 is 12 residues long. The CDR3 here is CAWSHRGEELFF. In nucleotides, the CDR3 is TGTGCCTGGAGTCACAGGGGGGAGGAGCTGTTTTTT.

This clone was seen only once. At one end the junction does not follow the germline gene, possibly because of a read error. Other nucleotide sequences in the sample specify the same CDR3. V usage is TRBV29-1 and J usage is TRBJ2-2, with 7 positions matching TRBD1. CDR3 size: 13 residues. Germline values: CDR1 SQVTM, CDR2 ANQGSEA. The CDR3 DNA reads TGCAGCGTTGACAGGGGGAACACCGGAGAGCTGTTTTTT. Translating it yields CSVDRGNTGELFF.

The chain employs TRBV15 and TRBJ2-5; possible D gene TRBD1, 5 bases. Trimming removed 3 bases at V and 0 bases at J, with 11 bases between. Looked up from germline, CDR1 is LNHNV and CDR2 is YYDKDF (reference sequence). The CDR3 spans 15 residues. Here the CDR3 DNA reads TGTGCCACCAGCAGCCGGACACAACACCAAGAGACCCAGTACTTC. Translation gives CATSSRTQHQETQYF.

This clone was counted a few times. The genes are TRBV6-6 and TRBJ1-1; D remains unclear. This CDR3 has 13 amino acids. Germline CDR1 is MNHNY and CDR2 is SVGAGI (reference sequence). V was clipped by 2 bases and J by 1 base, with 5 bases between them. CDR3 coding DNA: TGTGCCAGCAGTTACGGCAGGAACACTGAAGCTTTCTTT. This gives the protein CASSYGRNTEAFF.

The rearrangement joins TRBV2 to TRBJ2-3; TRBD2 matches 8 bases. V lost 4 bases, J lost 2 bases, and 5 bases stayed unmatched. This CDR3 region has 15 residues. Germline V lookup: CDR1 SNHLY, CDR2 FYNNEI. DNA of the CDR3: TGTGCCAGCAGTGGAGGAGCGGGAGACACAGATACGCAGTATTTT. Its translation: CASSGGAGDTDTQYF.

Regarding this clone: Other DNA sequences in this sample translate to the same CDR3. This chain uses TRBV5-1 with TRBJ2-5; no firm D call. Looked up from germline, CDR1 is SGHRS and CDR2 is YFSETQ. The CDR3 is made up of 13 amino acids. V lost 0 bases, J lost 1 base, and 4 bases lay in between. CDR3 in DNA: TGCGCCAGCAGCTTGGGGGGCCAAGAGACCCAGTACTTC. The encoded protein is CASSLGGQETQYF.

V gene TRBV7-2 combines with J gene TRBJ2-7; TRBD2 matches 9 bases. CDR3 size: 15 residues. Unmatched junction bases numbered 7, after V lost 5 bases and J lost 2 bases. The germline V gene encodes CDR1 SGHTA and CDR2 FQGNSA. CDR3 amino acids: CASSLGLALAYEQYF. In DNA form, the CDR3 reads TGTGCCAGCAGCCTCGGACTAGCGCTCGCCTACGAGCAGTACTTC. Drawing the rest from reference TRBV7-2 and TRBJ2-7, the complete variable domain is GAGVSQSPSNKVTEKGKDVELRCDPISGHTALYWYRQSLGQGLEFLIYFQGNSAPDKSGLPSDRFSAERTGGSVSTLTIQRTQQEDSAVYLCASSLGLALAYEQYFGPGTRLTVT.

V is TRBV6-4 and J is TRBJ2-3; perhaps TRBD2 as D (7 bases). The V gene lost 3 bases and the J gene lost 1 base, with 8 bases spanning the gap. From germline, CDR1 is MRHNA and CDR2 SNTAGT. The CDR3 has 14 amino acids. The CDR3 sequence is CASSEGGGTDTQYF. CDR3 coding DNA: TGTGCCAGCAGTGAAGGGGGGGGCACAGATACGCAGTATTTT.

The chain employs TRBV27 and TRBJ2-7; TRBD1 aligns across 7 bases. With V trimmed by 4 bases and J by 1 base, 7 bases remained unmatched. Per germline, CDR1 MNHEY and CDR2 SMNVEV (reference sequence). The CDR3 sequence is 15 residues long. CDR3 in DNA: TGTGCCAGCAGTTCTCCGGACAGGAGGTCCTACGAGCAGTACTTC. It is translated as CASSSPDRRSYEQYF.

The chain has TRBV28 and TRBJ2-7, with TRBD1 identical over 7 bases. J lost 2 bases, V lost 2 bases, and 9 bases had no gene match. Germline CDR1 and CDR2: MDHEN and SYDVKM. CDR3 size: 16 residues. The CDR3 bases are TGTGCCAGCAGTTTAGCGGACAGGCGACCAACCTACGAGCAGTACTTC. Translated: CASSLADRRPTYEQYF.

In its sample, this clone was seen a few times. V is TRBV19 and J is TRBJ1-4; 7 bases fit TRBD1. V gave up 5 bases and J gave up 5 bases; unmatched junction bases: 14. Germline CDR1 reads LNHDA; CDR2 reads SQIVND (reference sequence). CDR3 length: 17 amino acids. In DNA form, the CDR3 reads TGTGCCAGTAGTCTTGTCCCGGGACAGTCATGGAATGAAAAACTGTTTTTT. Translating gives CASSLVPGQSWNEKLFF.

This chain joins TRBV4-2 and TRBJ2-2, with 12 bases that match TRBD1. Per the germline V gene, CDR1 is LGHNA and CDR2 is YNFKEQ. The CDR3 contains 17 residues. The junction had 8 bases not matched to a gene; V was cut back by 2 bases and J by 7 bases. CDR3: CASSQRLGQGAGGELFF. The CDR3 DNA sequence: TGTGCCAGCAGCCAACGCTTGGGACAGGGGGCGGGCGGGGAGCTGTTTTTT.